This T cell receptor beta chain was found in a study of blood T cell repertoires in COVID-19. Study in general: Whether acute or convalescent, the COVID-19 samples came from the United States, Italy and Spain. T cells, B-cell-depleted T cells, or PBMCs supplied cDNA or gDNA.

This clone has ten or more counts. Authors' data handling: Using reference gene primer amplification, nucleated cell counts were estimated. Assay: immunoSEQ multiplex PCR; the TCRdb copy retains only in-frame clones and omits some. V and J calls and clone size are given by that table; D and trimming were obtained from the DNA. This sample carries around 100,000 clones, 70% to 85% of them seen once, and the ten largest clones take approximately 9.8%. This CDR3 spans 16 amino acids. V lost 2 bases to trimming and J lost 0 bases, with 11 bases between them. Looked up from germline, CDR1 is MGHRA and CDR2 is YSYEKL.

Sequencing used peripheral blood. This chain connects TRBV4-1 to TRBJ2-1, with a possible D match to TRBD1 (5 bases). This TCR came from a man aged 55 to 69 with active or convalescent COVID-19. Here the CDR3 DNA reads TGCGCCAGCAGCCAATTGGACATCCTCTCCTACAATGAGCAGTTCTTC. This sequence encodes CASSQLDILSYNEQFF.